Below are 24 T cell receptor beta chains sequenced from a single sample in a study of T cell changes during pregnancy in multiple sclerosis. Profiling relied on immunoSEQ multiplex PCR, and the TCRdb table lists in-frame clones only, not all of them. Of roughly 40,000 clones in the sample, approximately 94% were seen once. The starting material was peripheral blood, obtained before pregnancy. These receptors came from a female donor with multiple sclerosis, enrolled in a pregnancy study.

The chain has TRBV5-1 and TRBJ2-1; TRBD2 aligns across 13 bases. CDR3 length equals 19 residues. V gave up 4 bases and J gave up 9 bases; unmatched junction bases: 19. Germline loops: CDR1 SGHRS, CDR2 YFSETQ. As DNA, the CDR3 is TGCGCCAGCAGCCATTACCAAGGAGGGACTAGCGGGAATTTTGGTGAGCAGTTCTTC. Its protein product is CASSHYQGGTSGNFGEQFF. Complete variable domain (other parts from reference TRBV5-1 and TRBJ2-1): KAGVTQTPRYLIKTRGQQVTLSCSPISGHRSVSWYQQTPGQGLQFLFEYFSETQRNKGNFPGRFSGRQFSNSRSEMNVSTLELGDSALYLCASSHYQGGTSGNFGEQFFGPGTRLTVL.

J is TRBJ2-2 and V is TRBV7-3; 10 bases are shared with TRBD2. There are 16 residues in the CDR3. The ends lost 8 bases at V and 6 bases at J; junction bases unmatched: 12. Germline CDR1 is SGHTA and CDR2 is FQGTGA. CDR3 nucleotides: TGTGCCAGCTCTATGTGGCTAGCGGGAGCCCCCGGGGAGCTGTTTTTT. It encodes CASSMWLAGAPGELFF.

This chain connects TRBV9 to TRBJ1-2; TRBD1 is a possible D gene (6 bases). Germline values: CDR1 SGDLS, CDR2 YYNGEE. V lost 4 bases, J lost 5 bases, and 9 bases lay in between. This CDR3 has 12 residues. CDR3 DNA: TGTGCCAGCAGCTATCAGGGGTATGGCTACACCTTC. This encodes CASSYQGYGYTF.

The chain links TRBV29-1 to TRBJ2-1, with 13 bases that match TRBD2. Germline V gene data show CDR1 as SQVTM and CDR2 as ANQGSEA. V lost 7 bases to trimming and J lost 6 bases; unmatched junction nucleotides: 6. CDR3 size: 14 residues. Here the CDR3 reads CSASRTSGSNEQFF. The CDR3 coding sequence is TGCAGCGCCTCCCGGACTAGCGGGAGCAATGAGCAGTTCTTC.

A word on this clone: A read error may produce the germline difference seen at one junction end. This chain links TRBV15 with TRBJ1-5, with 8 bases identical to TRBD1. The CDR3 consists of 14 residues. Germline V lookup: CDR1 LNHNV, CDR2 YYDKDF (reference sequence). The chain's CDR3 is CATSGDRGLGPQHF. In nucleotides, the CDR3 is TGTGCCACCAGCGGAGACAGGGGCCTAGGGCCCCAGCATTTT.

The rearrangement joins TRBV7-8 to TRBJ2-7, with D possibly matching TRBD2 (6 bases). Looked up from germline, CDR1 is SGHVS and CDR2 is FQNEAQ. Between the trimmed V and J ends, which lost 5 bases and 12 bases, there was a span of 23 bases. This CDR3 comprises 14 residues. CDR3 loop: CASSLGQLTEEGYF. The CDR3 region has the DNA TGTGCCAGCAGCCTAGGGCAACTCACCGAGGAGGGGTACTTC. The full variable domain, completed using reference TRBV7-8 and TRBJ2-7, is GAGVSQSPRYKVAKRGQDVALRCDPISGHVSLFWYQQALGQGPEFLTYFQNEAQLDKSGLPSDRFFAERPEGSVSTLKIQRTQQEDSAVYLCASSLGQLTEEGYFGPGTRLTVT.

This clone was recorded only once. This chain joins TRBV28 and TRBJ2-7; 9 bases are a match to TRBD2. Germline V gene sequence: CDR1 MDHEN, CDR2 SYDVKM. The J segment lost 3 bases and the V segment lost 5 bases, leaving 8 bases of the junction unmatched. The CDR3 spans 15 residues. The CDR3 coding sequence is TGTGCCAGCAGTCGGCCAGCGGGAGGTAGCTACGAGCAGTACTTC. The encoded protein is CASSRPAGGSYEQYF.

The chain carries TRBV19 and TRBJ2-3, with D possibly TRBD1 on 6 matching bases. Germline CDR1 is LNHDA and CDR2 is SQIVND (reference sequence). The CDR3 loop spans 15 amino acids. The V gene lost 7 bases and the J gene lost 3 bases, with 17 bases spanning the gap. The CDR3: CASNLGQDRTDTQYF. The CDR3 DNA sequence: TGTGCCAGTAACCTGGGTCAGGACAGAACAGATACGCAGTATTTT. The entire variable domain, with the rest obtained from reference TRBV19 and TRBJ2-3, is as follows: DGGITQSPKYLFRKEGQNVTLSCEQNLNHDAMYWYRQDPGQGLRLIYYSQIVNDFQKGDIAEGYSVSREKKESFPLTVTSAQKNPTAFYLCASNLGQDRTDTQYFGPGTRLTVL.

The chain is built from TRBV18 and TRBJ1-2; 9 bases are a match to TRBD1. CDR1 is KGHSH, CDR2 LQKENI, per germline. This CDR3 spans 17 amino acids. Trimming took 0 bases from V and 0 from J; bases not matched to a gene: 5. CDR3 protein: CASSPPPRDRANYGYTF. The DNA for the CDR3 is TGTGCCAGCTCACCACCACCTCGGGACAGGGCTAACTATGGCTACACCTTC.

V and J are TRBV7-8 and TRBJ1-4; 9 nucleotides agree with TRBD1. The V gene end was trimmed by 4 bases and the J gene end by 5 bases; junction bases not matched to a gene: 5. The CDR3 extends over 15 amino acids. Germline V gene data show CDR1 as SGHVS and CDR2 as FQNEAQ. CDR3 loop: CASSYRDRENEKLFF. In nucleotides, the CDR3 is TGTGCCAGCAGCTACCGGGACAGGGAGAATGAAAAACTGTTTTTT.

The chain links TRBV30 to TRBJ2-3; 14 bases match TRBD2. The CDR3 sequence is 16 residues long. V lost 1 base, J lost 9 bases, and 9 bases stayed unmatched. The germline CDR1 and CDR2 sequences are GTSNPN and SVGIG (reference sequence). Here the CDR3 reads CAWSDWTSGRPPTQYF. CDR3 DNA sequence: TGTGCCTGGAGTGACTGGACTAGCGGGAGGCCGCCGACGCAGTATTTT.

The chain links TRBV4-2 to TRBJ1-5, with D unresolved. V lost 1 base and J 9 bases, leaving 13 bases between the germline ends. The germline gives CDR1 LGHNA, CDR2 YNFKEQ. This CDR3 comprises 14 residues. Here the CDR3 reads CASSQAPGPWPQHF. For the CDR3, the DNA is TGTGCCAGCAGCCAAGCCCCAGGCCCTTGGCCCCAGCATTTT.

The chain is built from TRBV7-2 and TRBJ1-2; the match to TRBD1 covers 9 bases. The V gene's germline CDR1 is SGHTA and CDR2 FQGNSA. With V trimmed by 4 bases and J by 9 bases, 12 bases remained unmatched. The CDR3 totals 15 residues. CDR3 nucleotides: TGTGCCAGCAGCTGGCGACTTACAGGGGGCAAGCGCTACACCTTC. Its translation: CASSWRLTGGKRYTF.

CDR3 sequence: CASSSDRGYQPQHF. CDR3 nucleotide sequence: TGTGCCAGCAGTTCAGACAGGGGGTATCAGCCCCAGCATTTT. This chain joins TRBV27 and TRBJ1-5; 9 bases align to TRBD1. From germline, CDR1 is MNHEY and CDR2 SMNVEV (reference sequence). The V and J ends lost 4 bases and 5 bases, in that order; junction bases with no gene match: 3. The CDR3 is 14 residues long.

V and J are TRBV30 and TRBJ1-5; D might be TRBD1 (5 bases). Per germline, CDR1 GTSNPN and CDR2 SVGIG (reference sequence). V gave up 3 bases and J gave up 3 bases, with 9 bases separating them. The CDR3 totals 13 residues. CDR3 residues: CAWSGGFNQPQHF. CDR3 DNA sequence: TGTGCCTGGAGCGGGGGGTTCAATCAGCCCCAGCATTTT.

The sample holds one count of this clone. This rearrangement joins TRBV7-2 to TRBJ1-2; the match to TRBD1 covers 9 bases. The germline gives CDR1 SGHTA, CDR2 FQGNSA. Trimming removed 2 bases from V and 4 bases from J; junction bases left unmatched: 5. There are 15 residues in the CDR3. CDR3 residues: CASSLRQGDRYGYTF. The CDR3 coding sequence is TGTGCCAGCAGCTTAAGACAGGGGGACCGCTATGGCTACACCTTC. Using reference TRBV7-2 and TRBJ1-2 for the parts outside the CDR3, the full variable domain is GAGVSQSPSNKVTEKGKDVELRCDPISGHTALYWYRQSLGQGLEFLIYFQGNSAPDKSGLPSDRFSAERTGGSVSTLTIQRTQQEDSAVYLCASSLRQGDRYGYTFGSGTRLTVV.

The CDR3 region is CASSVWAEGSGNTIYF. CDR3 DNA: TGTGCCAGCAGCGTATGGGCGGAGGGCTCTGGAAACACCATATATTTT. The chain recombines TRBV9 with TRBJ1-3, with no clear D. Trimming cost V 1 base and J 0 bases, with 11 bases left between them. CDR3 length: 16 amino acids. Per germline, CDR1 SGDLS and CDR2 YYNGEE. The full variable domain, completed using reference TRBV9 and TRBJ1-3, is DSGVTQTPKHLITATGQRVTLRCSPRSGDLSVYWYQQSLDQGLQFLIQYYNGEERAKGNILERFSAQQFPDLHSELNLSSLELGDSALYFCASSVWAEGSGNTIYFGEGSWLTVV.

The rearrangement links TRBV29-1 to TRBJ2-3, with 16 bases that match TRBD2. V gave up 6 bases and J gave up 4 bases; unmatched junction bases: 7. Germline loops: CDR1 SQVTM, CDR2 ANQGSEA. The CDR3 is made up of 16 amino acids. CDR3 sequence reads: CSVLGTSGRAADTQYF. The CDR3, as DNA: TGCAGCGTCCTGGGGACTAGCGGGAGGGCCGCAGATACGCAGTATTTT.

V usage is TRBV19 and J usage is TRBJ2-1; TRBD2 agrees at 9 bases. Germline loops: CDR1 LNHDA, CDR2 SQIVND (reference sequence). The V gene end was trimmed by 6 bases and the J gene end by 1 base; junction bases not matched to a gene: 7. This CDR3 contains 16 residues. The CDR3 sequence is CASRKGREGSYNEQFF. DNA of the CDR3: TGTGCCAGTAGGAAAGGGCGGGAGGGATCCTACAATGAGCAGTTCTTC.

The chain has TRBV14 and TRBJ2-7, with TRBD2 matching over 11 bases. CDR3 length: 21 residues. Germline values: CDR1 SGHDN, CDR2 FVKESK. V was pared by 0 bases and J by 3 bases, with 19 bases of the junction left unmatched. The CDR3, as DNA: TGTGCCAGCAGCCAAGATATATTGACACCAGCGGGACTAGCGGAAAACTACGAGCAGTACTTC. It encodes CASSQDILTPAGLAENYEQYF.

V and J are TRBV6-1 and TRBJ1-1, with TRBD1 matching 10 bases. The CDR3 contains 12 residues. J was trimmed by 8 bases and V by 7 bases; bases with no gene match: 4. Germline CDR1 MNHNS, CDR2 SASEGT. This CDR3 is CASTTGGGEAFF. Written as DNA, the CDR3 is TGTGCCAGCACGACAGGGGGCGGAGAAGCTTTCTTT.

The rearrangement uses TRBV27 and TRBJ1-5; weak D call: TRBD1 (6 bases). The germline V and J ends were trimmed by 2 bases and 2 bases, with 7 bases remaining between them. The germline V gene encodes CDR1 MNHEY and CDR2 SMNVEV (reference sequence). This CDR3 spans 14 amino acids. The CDR3: CASSLEGGNQPQHF. In DNA, the CDR3 is TGTGCCAGCAGTTTAGAGGGGGGCAATCAGCCCCAGCATTTT.

This clone has a single count. The rearrangement uses TRBV13 and TRBJ2-7, with D uncertain. This CDR3 has 14 amino acids. Germline values: CDR1 PRHDT, CDR2 FYEKMQ (reference sequence). V was pared by 5 bases and J by 3 bases, with 14 bases between. As DNA, the CDR3 is TGTGCCAGCAGCCAACTACCCGACCGCTACGAGCAGTACTTC. Translating gives CASSQLPDRYEQYF.

The chain combines TRBV29-1 with TRBJ2-2; no clear D gene. In germline, CDR1 is SQVTM, CDR2 ANQGSEA. V shed 4 bases and J shed 1 base, with 7 bases lying between them. The CDR3 loop spans 13 amino acids. DNA for the CDR3: TGCAGCGTTGGGGCCCTGAACACCGGGGAGCTGTTTTTT. It is translated as CSVGALNTGELFF.